This TCR beta chain derives from a study of vaccination and CD4 T cells after COVID-19. About the research overall: The stimulating agents, overlapping spike peptides, came from SARS-CoV-2, HCoV-NL63, HCoV-OC43 and HCoV-229E.

About this clonotype itself: The antigen is not known.

Cultured CD4+ T-cell DNA underwent Oncomine TCR Beta short-read sequencing. TCRdb recomputed calls from the PCR reads with MiXCR, one row per CDR3 protein. The sample has 20,000 or so distinct CDR3 sequences; roughly 47% are singletons. CDR3 length: 13 amino acids. With 1 base removed from V and 7 bases from J, the gap between germline ends came to 10 bases. The V gene's germline CDR1 is SGHTA and CDR2 FQGNSA. Stated treatment: approximately nine-day PBMC culture with coronavirus spike peptide pools or control peptides (ViraFEST assay). ViraFEST used peptide pools to expand antigen-specific T cells before TCR sequencing.

The sequenced sample consisted of cultured CD4+ T cells from blood. The rearrangement joins TRBV7-2 to TRBJ1-2, with D possibly being TRBD1 (6 bases). The sequence was collected from a human donor with COVID-19. CDR3 nucleotide sequence: TGTGCCAGCAGCTTAGAAACAGGGTTTGGCTACACCTTC. Translating gives CASSLETGFGYTF.